Reported below is one T cell receptor (beta chain). The data were taken from a study of OX40 agonist ivuxolimab in advanced cancers. Measured with immunoSEQ multiplex PCR; TCRdb has only the in-frame clones, and not every one. The sample holds over 80,000 clones, 70% to 90% seen once. Per the germline V gene, CDR1 is MNHEY and CDR2 is SVGAGI. This CDR3 contains 14 residues. J was trimmed by 5 bases and V by 7 bases; bases with no gene match: 9. The receptor's source is an adult with an advanced solid tumor such as melanoma, head and neck, liver or kidney cancer. This sample comprised CD4+ or CD8+ T cells sorted from blood, obtained in a trial of the OX40 agonist ivuxolimab. The V gene is TRBV6-5, the J gene TRBJ1-1; 8 nucleotides match TRBD1. The CDR3 here is CASNYQGARTEAFF. CDR3 nucleotides: TGTGCCAGCAACTACCAGGGGGCTCGGACTGAAGCTTTCTTT.